Presented here are 9 T cell receptor beta chains from one specimen sequenced in a study of blood T cell repertoires in COVID-19. Generated by immunoSEQ multiplex PCR, the TCRdb table keeps only in-frame clones and is missing some. The sample consists of around 450,000 clones, about 92% of them appearing once. The sample taken for sequencing was PBMCs or T cells enriched from blood (not recorded which). The receptors were sampled from a man aged 18 to 35 who had recovered from COVID-19.

This chain uses TRBV12-5 with TRBJ2-5; 8 nucleotides align to TRBD2. In germline, CDR1 is LGHNT, CDR2 FRNRAP. The CDR3 runs 18 residues. The J segment lost 2 bases and the V segment lost 1 base, leaving 12 bases of the junction unmatched. DNA of the CDR3: TGTGCTAGTGGTTTGGCTTCCAAAGAGGGGACTAGACAAGAGACCCAGTACTTC. It translates to CASGLASKEGTRQETQYF.

The genes are TRBV19 and TRBJ2-2, with TRBD1 matching over 7 bases. V was pared by 3 bases and J by 4 bases, with 8 bases of the junction left unmatched. The CDR3 is 16 residues long. The germline CDR1 and CDR2 sequences are LNHDA and SQIVND (reference sequence). This chain's CDR3 is CASSIGAGGVTGELFF. In DNA form, the CDR3 reads TGTGCCAGTAGTATTGGAGCAGGGGGAGTCACCGGGGAGCTGTTTTTT.

The chain employs TRBV28 and TRBJ1-2; maybe TRBD1 (5 bases). Germline loops: CDR1 MDHEN, CDR2 SYDVKM. V shed 11 bases and J shed 7 bases, with 17 bases lying between them. CDR3 length: 12 amino acids. CDR3 amino acids: CAWGVTRSGYTF. The CDR3 bases are TGTGCCTGGGGGGTAACGAGGAGTGGCTACACCTTC.

This chain links TRBV19 with TRBJ2-7; 7 positions agree with TRBD1. Germline CDR1 is LNHDA and CDR2 is SQIVND (reference sequence). V shed 3 bases and J 5 bases; nucleotides not matched to a gene: 4. The CDR3 runs to 13 residues. CDR3 sequence reads: CASSIDRVHEQYF. The CDR3 DNA follows: TGTGCCAGTAGTATCGACAGGGTTCACGAGCAGTACTTC.

The V and J genes are TRBV28 and TRBJ1-2; D is perhaps TRBD1 (6 bases). This CDR3 comprises 15 residues. Germline assignment: CDR1 MDHEN and CDR2 SYDVKM. Trimming cost V 7 bases and J 5 bases, with 20 bases left between them. CDR3 DNA sequence: TGTGCCAGCACCTTGGGGAGGGGGGGATTTTATGGCTACACCTTC. This encodes CASTLGRGGFYGYTF.

This clone was detected once. V usage is TRBV9 and J usage is TRBJ2-1; D ambiguous. Germline CDR1 is SGDLS and CDR2 is YYNGEE. Trimming pared 4 bases from V and 5 bases from J, leaving 7 bases between. The CDR3 sequence is 12 residues long. This CDR3 is CASSPQDNEQFF. The DNA for the CDR3 is TGTGCCAGCAGCCCCCAGGACAATGAGCAGTTCTTC.

This clone occurred a few times. The chain employs TRBV29-1 and TRBJ1-1, with D possibly TRBD1 on 5 matching bases. V was trimmed by 4 bases and J by 2 bases, leaving 11 bases between them. The CDR3 loop spans 13 amino acids. The V gene's germline CDR1 is SQVTM and CDR2 ANQGSEA. CDR3 protein: CSVVKGPNTEAFF. DNA of the CDR3: TGCAGCGTTGTAAAGGGGCCAAACACTGAAGCTTTCTTT.

The CDR3: CASSHPGLLIYGYTF. CDR3 DNA sequence: TGCGCCAGCAGCCATCCAGGGCTTCTAATCTATGGCTACACCTTC. The rearrangement links TRBV4-1 to TRBJ1-2, with D possibly matching TRBD1 (5 bases). Trimming pared 3 bases from V and 4 bases from J, leaving 15 bases between. CDR1 is MGHRA, CDR2 YSYEKL, per germline. This CDR3 has 15 amino acids.

The CDR3 sequence is CASRTGTGLGTEAFF. The CDR3 DNA is TGTGCCAGCAGGACCGGGACAGGGCTGGGCACTGAAGCTTTCTTT. V usage is TRBV6-5 and J usage is TRBJ1-1; 9 nucleotides agree with TRBD1. Unmatched junction bases numbered 9, after V lost 6 bases and J lost 4 bases. In germline, CDR1 is MNHEY, CDR2 SVGAGI. The CDR3 totals 15 residues.